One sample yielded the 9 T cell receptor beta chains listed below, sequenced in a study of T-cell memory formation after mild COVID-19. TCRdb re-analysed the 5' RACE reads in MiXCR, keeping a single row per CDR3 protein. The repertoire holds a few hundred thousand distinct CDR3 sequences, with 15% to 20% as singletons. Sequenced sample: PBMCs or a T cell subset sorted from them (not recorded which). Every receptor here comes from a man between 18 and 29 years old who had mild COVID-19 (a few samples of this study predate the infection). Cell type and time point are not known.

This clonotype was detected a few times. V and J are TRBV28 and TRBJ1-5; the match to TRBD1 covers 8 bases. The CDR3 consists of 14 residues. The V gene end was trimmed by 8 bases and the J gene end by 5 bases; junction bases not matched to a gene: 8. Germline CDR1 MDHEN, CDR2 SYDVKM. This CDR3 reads CASATGGVYQPQHF. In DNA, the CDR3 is TGTGCCAGCGCAACAGGGGGGGTCTATCAGCCCCAGCATTTT.

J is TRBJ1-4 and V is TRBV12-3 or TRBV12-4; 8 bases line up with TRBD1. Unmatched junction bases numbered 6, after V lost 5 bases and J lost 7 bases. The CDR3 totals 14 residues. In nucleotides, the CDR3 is TGTGCCAGCAGTAGGACAGGGTCCGTTGAAAAACTGTTTTTT. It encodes CASSRTGSVEKLFF.

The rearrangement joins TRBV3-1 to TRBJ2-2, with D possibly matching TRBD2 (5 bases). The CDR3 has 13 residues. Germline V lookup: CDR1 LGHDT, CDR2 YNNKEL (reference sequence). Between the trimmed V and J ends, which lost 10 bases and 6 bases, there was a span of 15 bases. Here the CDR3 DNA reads TGTGCCACCGGACTCCTTTCCGCCGGGGAGCTGTTTTTT. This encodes CATGLLSAGELFF.

CDR3 coding DNA: TGTGCCAGCAGCCAAGATACAGGGGGCGCGGGAGGCTACACCTTC. Its translation: CASSQDTGGAGGYTF. The chain joins TRBV3-1 to TRBJ1-2, with TRBD1 matching over 9 bases. The V segment lost 0 bases and the J segment 8 bases; nucleotides outside the gene matches: 7. The germline gives CDR1 LGHDT, CDR2 YNNKEL (reference sequence). This CDR3 is built from 15 residues.

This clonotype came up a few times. The CDR3 here is CASSLVLRTGTYNEQFF. The CDR3 DNA sequence: TGCGCCAGCAGCTTGGTATTGAGGACAGGGACTTACAATGAGCAGTTCTTC. The chain recombines TRBV5-1 with TRBJ2-1, with TRBD1 matching 8 bases. CDR3 length: 17 residues. The germline V gene encodes CDR1 SGHRS and CDR2 YFSETQ. V was clipped by 0 bases and J by 4 bases; unmatched bases: 9.

The CDR3 protein is CASLQGTNTEAFF. For the CDR3, the DNA is TGTGCCAGCCTACAGGGTACGAACACTGAAGCTTTCTTT. The rearrangement links TRBV6-5 to TRBJ1-1; a weak D match, TRBD1 (6 bases). The V gene's germline CDR1 is MNHEY and CDR2 SVGAGI. Trimming stripped 8 bases from V and 1 base from J, with 11 bases between. This CDR3 has 13 amino acids.

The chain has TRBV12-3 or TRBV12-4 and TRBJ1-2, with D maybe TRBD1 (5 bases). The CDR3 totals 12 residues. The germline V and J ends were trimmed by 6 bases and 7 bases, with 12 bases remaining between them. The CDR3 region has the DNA TGTGCCAGCAGCTCGGGACGAGGTGGCTACACCTTC. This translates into CASSSGRGGYTF.

CDR3 sequence reads: CSVGNNANYGYTF. CDR3 DNA: TGCAGCGTTGGTAACAACGCTAACTATGGCTACACCTTC. The chain employs TRBV29-1 and TRBJ1-2; D is unresolved. Looked up from germline, CDR1 is SQVTM and CDR2 is ANQGSEA. The CDR3 is 13 amino acids. Trimming removed 4 bases from V and 0 bases from J, with 9 bases in between.

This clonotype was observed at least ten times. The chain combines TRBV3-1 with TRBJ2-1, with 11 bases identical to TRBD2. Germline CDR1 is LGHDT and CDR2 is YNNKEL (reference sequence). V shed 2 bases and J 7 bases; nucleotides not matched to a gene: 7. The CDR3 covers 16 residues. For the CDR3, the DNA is TGTGCCAGCAGCCAATTAGCGGGGGGGCGTAGGAATGAGCAGTTCTTC. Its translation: CASSQLAGGRRNEQFF.